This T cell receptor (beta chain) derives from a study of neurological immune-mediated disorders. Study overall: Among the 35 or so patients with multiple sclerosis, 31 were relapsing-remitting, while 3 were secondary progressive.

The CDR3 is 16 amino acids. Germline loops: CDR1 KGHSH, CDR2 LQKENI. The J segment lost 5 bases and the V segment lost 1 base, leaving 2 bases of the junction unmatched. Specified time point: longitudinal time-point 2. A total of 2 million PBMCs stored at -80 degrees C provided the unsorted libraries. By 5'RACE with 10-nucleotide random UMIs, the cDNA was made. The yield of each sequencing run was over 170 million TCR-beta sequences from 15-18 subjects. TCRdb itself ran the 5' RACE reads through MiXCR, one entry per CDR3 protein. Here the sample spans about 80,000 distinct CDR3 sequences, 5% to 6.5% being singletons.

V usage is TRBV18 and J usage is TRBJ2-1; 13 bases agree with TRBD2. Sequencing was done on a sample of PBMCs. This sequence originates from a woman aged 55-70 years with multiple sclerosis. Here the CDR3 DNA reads TGTGCCAGCTCACCACAGACTAGCGGGGGGAACAATGAGCAGTTCTTC. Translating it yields CASSPQTSGGNNEQFF.